Shown below are 20 T cell receptor beta chains from a single sample sequenced in a study of OX40 agonist ivuxolimab in advanced cancers. This table comes from immunoSEQ multiplex PCR, and its TCRdb copy is limited to in-frame clones, with some not included. The top ten clones hold 0.85% to 1.2% of a sample with 35,000 to 50,000 clones, about nine tenths of them seen once. This sample comprised CD4+ or CD8+ T cells sorted from blood, obtained in a trial of the OX40 agonist ivuxolimab. The receptors originated from an adult with an advanced solid tumor such as melanoma, head and neck, liver or kidney cancer.

This chain joins TRBV5-1 and TRBJ2-2, with D hard to call. V gave up 6 bases and J gave up 3 bases, with 12 bases separating them. Germline V lookup: CDR1 SGHRS, CDR2 YFSETQ. This CDR3 is 14 amino acids long. The CDR3 DNA reads as TGCGCCAGCAAGTTGTCTGGAGACACCGGGGAGCTGTTTTTT. Its protein is CASKLSGDTGELFF.

The CDR3 protein is CASSPGTGGDTGELFF. In nucleotides, the CDR3 is TGTGCCAGCAGCCCCGGGACAGGGGGTGACACCGGGGAGCTGTTTTTT. The rearrangement links TRBV5-4 to TRBJ2-2; 11 nucleotides align to TRBD1. V dropped 4 bases and J dropped 3; count of bases not matched to a gene: 5. CDR1 is SGHNT, CDR2 YYREEE, per germline (reference sequence). The CDR3 is 16 amino acids.

This chain links TRBV4-2 with TRBJ2-7, with a weak D call TRBD1 (6 bases). There are 16 residues in the CDR3. Looked up from germline, CDR1 is LGHNA and CDR2 is YNFKEQ. V gave up 1 base and J gave up 2 bases, with 15 bases separating them. Written as DNA, the CDR3 is TGTGCCAGCAGCCAAGTGGGGGCCGGGAAAACCTACGAGCAGTACTTC. It specifies CASSQVGAGKTYEQYF.

The chain couples TRBV9 to TRBJ2-7; 8 bases are shared with TRBD1. J lost 4 bases, V lost 4 bases, and 10 bases had no gene match. The V gene's germline CDR1 is SGDLS and CDR2 YYNGEE. This CDR3 spans 15 amino acids. The CDR3 region is CASSPRTGYAYEQYF. The CDR3 coding sequence is TGTGCCAGCAGCCCGAGGACAGGGTATGCTTACGAGCAGTACTTC. The full variable domain, with the rest looked up from reference TRBV9 and TRBJ2-7, is DSGVTQTPKHLITATGQRVTLRCSPRSGDLSVYWYQQSLDQGLQFLIQYYNGEERAKGNILERFSAQQFPDLHSELNLSSLELGDSALYFCASSPRTGYAYEQYFGPGTRLTVT.

The DNA for the CDR3 is TGTGCCAGTAGTGCGGGACAAAAAAGCAATGAGCAGTTCTTC. It specifies CASSAGQKSNEQFF. The V and J genes are TRBV19 and TRBJ2-1; D assignment may be TRBD1 or TRBD2 (6 bases each). The CDR3 is 14 residues long. V lost 5 bases and J 6 bases, leaving 14 bases between the germline ends. Germline V gene data show CDR1 as LNHDA and CDR2 as SQIVND (reference sequence).

This clone was seen once. The rearrangement links TRBV7-1 to TRBJ2-1, with 9 bases that match TRBD1. TRBV7-1 is assigned to the ORF class and has an uncertain function. This CDR3 has 24 residues. J was trimmed by 2 bases and V by 3 bases; bases with no gene match: 29. The CDR3 DNA is TGTGCCAGCAGCTCCCCCCGAGCGTCCCGGGACAGGGACTCTTACTCTTATGCCTACAATGAGCAGTTCTTC. Amino acid sequence: CASSSPRASRDRDSYSYAYNEQFF.

J is TRBJ2-1 and V is TRBV29-1; D gene unclear. The V gene's germline CDR1 is SQVTM and CDR2 ANQGSEA. V lost 2 bases and J lost 7, with 9 bases in between. The CDR3 is 12 residues long. CDR3 protein: CSVETLKNEQFF. CDR3 in DNA: TGCAGCGTTGAAACACTAAAGAATGAGCAGTTCTTC.

The chain employs TRBV6-1 and TRBJ1-2; D uncertain. V was shortened by 2 bases and J by 2 bases, with 15 bases between the two germline ends. The CDR3 contains 16 residues. CDR1 is MNHNS and CDR2 is SASEGT in the germline V gene. For the CDR3, the DNA is TGTGCCAGCAGTGAAATGTGGGTTCTGGCAAACTATGGCTACACCTTC. This encodes CASSEMWVLANYGYTF.

The V and J genes are TRBV29-1 and TRBJ2-3; D is ambiguous. The germline gives CDR1 SQVTM, CDR2 ANQGSEA. The CDR3 loop spans 13 amino acids. The ends were cut back, 3 bases at V and 0 bases at J, with 7 bases in the middle. The chain's CDR3 is CSVDDQSTDTQYF. The CDR3 nucleotides are TGCAGCGTTGATGACCAGAGCACAGATACGCAGTATTTT.

A few counts support this clone. J is TRBJ2-2 and V is TRBV18; TRBD1 aligns across 8 bases. After removal of 2 bases from V and 5 bases from J, the junction contained 4 bases not matched to a gene. The germline CDR1 and CDR2 sequences are KGHSH and LQKENI. The CDR3 loop spans 15 amino acids. The CDR3 loop reads CASSPSGGRTGELFF. The CDR3, as DNA: TGTGCCAGCTCACCATCAGGGGGCAGGACCGGGGAGCTGTTTTTT.

The chain joins TRBV4-3 to TRBJ2-7; D possibly corresponds to TRBD1 (5 bases). CDR1 and CDR2 (germline): LGHNA, YSLEER. The CDR3 length is 13 residues. V lost 4 bases, J lost 2 bases, and 9 bases lay in between. CDR3 DNA sequence: TGCGCCAGCAGCCTCAGGGAAACCTACGAGCAGTACTTC. Amino acid sequence: CASSLRETYEQYF.

The chain joins TRBV5-4 to TRBJ2-7; unclear D gene. The V and J ends lost 0 bases and 2 bases respectively, with 15 bases between them. Germline lookup yields CDR1 SGHNT and CDR2 YYREEE (reference sequence). This CDR3 has 16 amino acids. Here the CDR3 DNA reads TGTGCCAGCAGCTTGGTTTCTGGCAGAATCGCCTACGAGCAGTACTTC. This codes for CASSLVSGRIAYEQYF. Variable domain in full (rest from reference TRBV5-4 and TRBJ2-7): ETGVTQSPTHLIKTRGQQVTLRCSSQSGHNTVSWYQQALGQGPQFIFQYYREEENGRGNFPPRFSGLQFPNYSSELNVNALELDDSALYLCASSLVSGRIAYEQYFGPGTRLTVT.

In nucleotides, the CDR3 is TGTGCCAGCAGCGCGAGGGCGGTTGCGGGACGCGGTGGCGAGCAGTACTTC. Its protein product is CASSARAVAGRGGEQYF. This chain connects TRBV7-9 to TRBJ2-7; TRBD2 is a possible D gene (6 bases). Germline CDR1 and CDR2: SEHNR and FQNEAQ (reference sequence). The CDR3 covers 17 residues. V lost 5 bases and J lost 6, with 26 bases in between.

The rearrangement joins TRBV6-1 to TRBJ1-1; no definite D call. Per germline, CDR1 MNHNS and CDR2 SASEGT. The CDR3 has 14 amino acids. V was cut by 7 bases and J by 1 base, with 13 bases left in between. This CDR3 is CASNRATQNTEAFF. CDR3 DNA: TGTGCCAGCAATCGGGCTACTCAGAACACTGAAGCTTTCTTT.

In nucleotides, the CDR3 is TGTGCCAGCAGCTTAGCGGGACGTTACAATGAGCAGTTCTTC. Translating it yields CASSLAGRYNEQFF. The chain combines TRBV11-2 with TRBJ2-1, with D possibly called TRBD1 or TRBD2 (5 bases each). The CDR3 covers 14 residues. Germline V CDR1 and CDR2: SGHAT, FQNNGV. V lost 1 base and J 4 bases, leaving 8 bases between the germline ends.

The J gene is TRBJ2-2, the V gene TRBV7-2; 7 bases align to TRBD2. This CDR3 is built from 13 residues. Trimming took 6 bases from V and 6 from J; bases not matched to a gene: 4. Germline-derived CDR1 and CDR2 are SGHTA and FQGNSA. The CDR3 nucleotides are TGTGCCAGCAGAATGGGGGGGGCCGGGGAGCTGTTTTTT. It specifies CASRMGGAGELFF.

The chain combines TRBV14 with TRBJ2-7, with TRBD1 identical over 9 bases. Trimming at V came to 4 bases and at J to 2 bases, leaving 9 bases not matched to a gene. The CDR3 consists of 16 residues. CDR1 and CDR2 from the germline V gene are SGHDN and FVKESK. CDR3 sequence: CASSRKRTGVAYEQYF. The CDR3 region has the DNA TGTGCCAGCAGCCGAAAAAGGACAGGGGTCGCCTACGAGCAGTACTTC.

CDR3 in DNA: TGTGCCAGCAGTTACTCGGAGACAGGGAACACCATATATTTT. This translates into CASSYSETGNTIYF. The chain links TRBV6-5 to TRBJ1-3; 7 bases are a match to TRBD1. Germline V gene lookup returns CDR1 MNHEY and CDR2 SVGAGI. The CDR3 is made up of 14 amino acids. V gave up 0 bases and J gave up 7 bases; unmatched junction bases: 3.

This chain links TRBV2 with TRBJ1-5; D not resolved. V was trimmed by 1 base and J by 1 base, leaving 8 bases between them. Germline V gene data show CDR1 as SNHLY and CDR2 as FYNNEI. The CDR3 consists of 15 residues. CDR3 sequence reads: CASSEEGRSNQPQHF. In DNA form, the CDR3 reads TGTGCCAGCAGTGAAGAGGGCAGAAGCAATCAGCCCCAGCATTTT.

The V gene is TRBV23-1, the J gene TRBJ2-3; no clear D. TRBV23-1 has ORF status, its function being uncertain. The CDR3 extends over 13 amino acids. The ends were cut back, 2 bases at V and 2 bases at J, with 5 bases in the middle. The CDR3 nucleotides are TGCGCCAGCAGTCAACCTTCCACAGATACGCAGTATTTT. Its translation is CASSQPSTDTQYF.